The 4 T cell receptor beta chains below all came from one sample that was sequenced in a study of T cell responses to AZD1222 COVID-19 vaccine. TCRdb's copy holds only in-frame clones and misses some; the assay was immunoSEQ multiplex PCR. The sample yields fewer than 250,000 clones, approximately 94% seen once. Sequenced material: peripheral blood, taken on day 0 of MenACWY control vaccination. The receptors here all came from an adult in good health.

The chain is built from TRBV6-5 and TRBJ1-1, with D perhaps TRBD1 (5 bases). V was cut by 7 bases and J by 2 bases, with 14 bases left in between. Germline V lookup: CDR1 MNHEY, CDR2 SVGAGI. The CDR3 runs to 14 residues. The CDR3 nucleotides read TGTGCCAGCAAAGGGGTCCCCCAAAACACTGAAGCTTTCTTT. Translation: CASKGVPQNTEAFF.

The DNA for the CDR3 is TGTGCCAGCAGCCTCAGGGGGGGTGGCGGGGAGACCCAGTACTTC. Protein product: CASSLRGGGGETQYF. This sequence joins TRBV21-1 and TRBJ2-5. TRBV21-1 is annotated as a pseudogene. The CDR3 runs 15 residues.

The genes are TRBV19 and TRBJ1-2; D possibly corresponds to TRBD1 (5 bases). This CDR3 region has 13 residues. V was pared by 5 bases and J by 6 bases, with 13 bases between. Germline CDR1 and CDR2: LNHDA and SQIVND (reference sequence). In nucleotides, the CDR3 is TGTGCCAGTAGTTCCAGGGTCTACCATGGCTACACCTTC. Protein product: CASSSRVYHGYTF.

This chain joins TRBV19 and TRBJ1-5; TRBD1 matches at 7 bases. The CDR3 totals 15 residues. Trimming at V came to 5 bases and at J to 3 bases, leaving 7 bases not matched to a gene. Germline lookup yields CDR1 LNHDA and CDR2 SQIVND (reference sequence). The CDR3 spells CASSRTTGANQPQHF. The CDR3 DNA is TGTGCCAGTAGTCGAACAACAGGGGCCAATCAGCCCCAGCATTTT.